This T cell receptor beta chain derives from a study of technical replicates of blood from a few donors. In germline, CDR1 is KGHSH, CDR2 LQKENI. The CDR3 is 12 amino acids. Trimming stripped 3 bases from V and 2 bases from J, with 3 bases between. Some clones are missing from TCRdb's copy, which holds only in-frame ones; the method was immunoSEQ multiplex PCR. The sample holds around 63,000 clones; about 91% are singletons and the top ten take approximately 4.5%. The chain has TRBV18 and TRBJ2-3; no firm D call. This TCR derives from a human donor in good health. Some clones in this sample may be carry-over from other donors' samples. Sequenced sample: PBMCs. The DNA of the CDR3 is TGTGCCAGCTCACCCTCCACAGATACGCAGTATTTT. This translates into CASSPSTDTQYF.